One and the same sample provided the 27 T cell receptor beta chains below, sequenced in a study of glioma-infiltrating T cells (dated by TCRdb to the mid-2010s). The instrument was an Illumina MiSeq. The iRepertoire nested amplicon-rescue multiplex PCR (arm-PCR) platform was used to amplify TCR alpha and beta CDR3 regions from RNA. TCRdb reran the public reads through fastp at Q25 and MiXCR, keeping productive beta chains. All rows with the same CDR3 protein become a single entry with the most common DNA and genes. Present in this sample are 400,000 or so distinct CDR3 sequences, about two fifths of which were seen just once. Approximately 12% of the sample is held by the ten biggest clonotypes. The source material was glioma tissue, nonneoplastic brain tissue, or PBMCs (not recorded which). The receptor source for this set is a human donor with low-grade glioma or glioblastoma, undergoing nonglioma brain surgery, or in good health (not recorded which).

This chain links TRBV5-1 with TRBJ2-7; 8 positions match TRBD1. Looked up from germline, CDR1 is SGHRS and CDR2 is YFSETQ. The CDR3 loop spans 15 amino acids. V dropped 0 bases and J dropped 3; count of bases not matched to a gene: 5. The CDR3 loop is CASSLARTGNYEQYF. The DNA of the CDR3 is TGCGCCAGCAGCTTGGCCAGGACAGGGAACTACGAGCAGTACTTC.

This clonotype was recorded many times. This chain joins TRBV6-2 or TRBV6-3 and TRBJ2-1; no definite D call. The CDR3 contains 14 residues. V dropped 0 bases and J dropped 8 bases, with 11 bases sitting between them. Per the germline V gene, CDR1 is MNHEY and CDR2 is SVGEGT. The CDR3 nucleotides read TGTGCCAGCAGTTACTCGAATCAGGCGGATGAGCAGTTCTTC. Protein product: CASSYSNQADEQFF.

This clonotype was detected ten times or more. V and J are TRBV6-2 or TRBV6-3 and TRBJ2-5; 7 positions agree with TRBD1. This CDR3 comprises 13 residues. Germline loops: CDR1 MNHEY, CDR2 SVGEGT. V shed 2 bases and J 3 bases; nucleotides not matched to a gene: 0. The CDR3: CASSYDREETQYF. The CDR3 region has the DNA TGTGCCAGCAGTTACGACAGGGAAGAGACCCAGTACTTC.

The chain is built from TRBV20-1 and TRBJ1-4, with 7 bases lining up with TRBD1. Per the germline V gene, CDR1 is DFQATT and CDR2 is SNEGSKA (reference sequence). V dropped 7 bases and J dropped 6; count of bases not matched to a gene: 14. There are 15 residues in the CDR3. CDR3 protein: CSVCTPGTEYEKLFF. The CDR3 bases are TGCAGTGTCTGTACCCCTGGGACAGAATATGAAAAACTGTTTTTT.

This clonotype has a count of ten or more. The chain uses TRBV27 and TRBJ2-7, with a tentative D call TRBD2 (5 bases). The CDR3 spans 15 residues. CDR1 and CDR2 (germline): MNHEY, SMNVEV (reference sequence). The germline V and J ends were trimmed by 7 bases and 2 bases, with 18 bases remaining between them. This chain's CDR3 is CASKVAGGFPYEQYF. The CDR3 coding sequence is TGTGCCAGCAAGGTGGCAGGCGGGTTTCCCTACGAGCAGTACTTC.

This clonotype has just a few counts. This chain links TRBV10-3 with TRBJ2-2; TRBD1 agrees at 7 bases. This CDR3 region has 16 residues. V lost 3 bases to trimming and J lost 2 bases; unmatched junction nucleotides: 6. The V gene's germline CDR1 is ENHRY and CDR2 SYGVKD. CDR3 in amino acids: CAISDRRQGNTGELFF. The CDR3 DNA reads as TGTGCCATCAGTGATAGGAGACAGGGAAACACCGGGGAGCTGTTTTTT.

This clonotype occurred many times. The chain links TRBV25-1 to TRBJ2-7; 7 bases fit TRBD2. The CDR3 is 13 residues long. Trimming took 6 bases from V and 1 from J; bases not matched to a gene: 3. Germline CDR1 MGHDK, CDR2 SYGVNS. The CDR3 bases are TGTGCCAGCAGGGGGCGGGGGTCCTACGAGCAGTACTTC. Amino acids: CASRGRGSYEQYF.

On this clonotype: With a much larger clone just one base away, this may be a read error. The chain is built from TRBV6-1 and TRBJ2-7, with D uncertain. CDR3 length equals 16 residues. Germline CDR1 is MNHNS and CDR2 is SASEGT. CDR3 protein: CASSGVQAFHSYKQYF. The CDR3 coding sequence is TGTGCCAGCAGTGGGGTACAAGCGTTCCACTCCTACAAGCAGTACTTC.

This chain connects TRBV7-9 to TRBJ2-1; D unresolved. The CDR3 totals 15 residues. Germline loops: CDR1 SEHNR, CDR2 FQNEAQ (reference sequence). Trimming removed 5 bases from V and 6 bases from J, with 17 bases in between. The CDR3 loop reads CASSPRASNFNEQFF. DNA of the CDR3: TGTGCCAGCAGCCCTCGGGCTAGTAACTTCAATGAGCAGTTCTTC.

The chain has TRBV28 and TRBJ1-4; maybe TRBD1 (6 bases). V shed 6 bases and J shed 4 bases, with 15 bases lying between them. This CDR3 contains 15 residues. The germline CDR1 and CDR2 sequences are MDHEN and SYDVKM. The CDR3 DNA reads as TGTGCCAGCAGACACCCGACAGGAAATAATGAAAAACTGTTTTTT. Translation: CASRHPTGNNEKLFF.

As for this clonotype: A much larger clone is a single base away; this may be a read error. This sequence joins TRBV27 and TRBJ1-2; D is unresolved. The ends were cut back, 1 base at V and 4 bases at J, with 13 bases in the middle. The CDR3 is 15 amino acids. Germline lookup yields CDR1 MNHEY and CDR2 SMNVEV (reference sequence). The CDR3 reads CASSLWRGWGYGYTF. The CDR3 bases are TGTGCCAGCAGTTTATGGCGAGGATGGGGCTATGGCTACACCTTC.

This clonotype was detected ten times or more. The chain recombines TRBV27 with TRBJ1-5; D perhaps matches TRBD1 (5 bases). CDR1 is MNHEY and CDR2 is SMNVEV in the germline V gene (reference sequence). The ends were cut back, 4 bases at V and 5 bases at J, with 18 bases in the middle. This CDR3 comprises 16 residues. The CDR3 DNA reads TGTGCCAGCAGTTCCCTCCCCGGGGGGATATATCAGCCCCAGCATTTT. Translation: CASSSLPGGIYQPQHF.

This clonotype was found many times. The chain couples TRBV7-2 to TRBJ2-1; 13 bases line up with TRBD2. The CDR3 runs to 16 residues. CDR1 is SGHTA, CDR2 FQGNSA, per germline. J was trimmed by 7 bases and V by 5 bases; bases with no gene match: 8. CDR3 residues: CASSTGTSGAVNEQFF. DNA for the CDR3: TGTGCCAGCAGCACAGGGACTAGCGGGGCCGTGAATGAGCAGTTCTTC.

This sequence joins TRBV19 and TRBJ1-2; D may be TRBD1 (6 bases). Trimming stripped 7 bases from V and 3 bases from J, with 18 bases between. Per germline, CDR1 LNHDA and CDR2 SQIVND (reference sequence). The CDR3 runs to 15 residues. Written as DNA, the CDR3 is TGTGCCAGTAACTCAGCAGGGGCCTCTCACTATGGCTACACCTTC. Protein: CASNSAGASHYGYTF. The whole variable domain, remainder taken from reference TRBV19 and TRBJ1-2, is DGGITQSPKYLFRKEGQNVTLSCEQNLNHDAMYWYRQDPGQGLRLIYYSQIVNDFQKGDIAEGYSVSREKKESFPLTVTSAQKNPTAFYLCASNSAGASHYGYTFGSGTRLTVV.

This clonotype was counted ten times or more. This chain connects TRBV6-5 to TRBJ2-5; D is perhaps TRBD1 (6 bases). Germline CDR1 and CDR2: MNHEY and SVGAGI. V dropped 2 bases and J dropped 4 bases, with 14 bases sitting between them. The CDR3 runs to 15 residues. The CDR3 DNA is TGTGCCAGCAGTTACAACGCAGGGGCCGGAGAGACCCAGTACTTC. This translates into CASSYNAGAGETQYF.

The chain combines TRBV4-3 with TRBJ2-7, with a possible D match to TRBD2 (6 bases). The CDR3 contains 14 residues. In germline, CDR1 is LGHNA, CDR2 YSLEER. V was trimmed by 4 bases and J by 3 bases, leaving 13 bases between them. CDR3: CASSLGTSFYEQYF. CDR3 coding DNA: TGCGCCAGCAGCCTCGGGACTTCCTTCTACGAGCAGTACTTC.

The gene calls are TRBV20-1 and TRBJ2-7, with 8 bases that match TRBD1. The CDR3 runs 14 residues. Per germline, CDR1 DFQATT and CDR2 SNEGSKA (reference sequence). V lost 0 bases to trimming and J lost 7 bases; unmatched junction nucleotides: 8. CDR3 region: CSARDVQGAKEQYF. In DNA, the CDR3 is TGCAGTGCTAGAGATGTCCAGGGGGCTAAAGAGCAGTACTTC.

A note on this clonotype: At one end, the junction sequence differs from germline, possibly due to a read error. This sequence joins TRBV4-1 and TRBJ1-2; TRBD1 is a possible D gene (5 bases). Per germline, CDR1 MGHRA and CDR2 YSYEKL. This CDR3 is 15 amino acids long. CDR3 sequence: CASRQDEPGTNGYTF. CDR3 nucleotide sequence: TGCGCCAGCAGACAAGATGAACCCGGGACTAATGGCTACACCTTC.

The V gene is TRBV20-1, the J gene TRBJ2-7; the D call may be TRBD1 or TRBD2 (5 bases each). V was trimmed by 7 bases and J by 1 base, leaving 14 bases between them. The CDR3 consists of 13 residues. The germline V gene has CDR1 DFQATT and CDR2 SNEGSKA (reference sequence). The CDR3 DNA reads as TGCAGTGGCCCCCCGGGGCTGTCCTACGAGCAGTACTTC. Protein sequence: CSGPPGLSYEQYF.

Remarks on this clonotype: A much larger clone lies one base from this, so it may be a read error. The chain couples TRBV28 to TRBJ2-1; D not resolved. The CDR3 consists of 17 residues. CDR1 is MDHEN and CDR2 is SYDVKM in the germline V gene. CDR3 in DNA: TGTGCCAGCAGTCACACCGGACGGCTCAGCGCCTACAATGAGAAGTTCTTC. Encoded protein: CASSHTGRLSAYNEKFF.

Remarks on this clonotype: A much larger clone is a single base away; this may be a read error. The J gene is TRBJ2-7, the V gene TRBV27; maybe TRBD2 (7 bases). Gene TRBJ2-5 matches the end of the DNA better, so the J call may be wrong. Germline V gene sequence: CDR1 MNHEY, CDR2 SMNVEV (reference sequence). CDR3 length equals 16 residues. The CDR3 coding sequence is TGTGCCAGCAGTTTGTCCGCGGGGGCGGCTTGGGAGACCCAGTACTTC. This encodes CASSLSAGAAWETQYF.

This clonotype has only a few counts. The rearrangement uses TRBV20-1 and TRBJ2-7; 7 nucleotides agree with TRBD1. The CDR3 is 12 amino acids. V shed 7 bases, J shed 3 bases, and the junction held 6 bases outside the gene matches. Germline CDR1 and CDR2: DFQATT and SNEGSKA (reference sequence). The CDR3 here is CSVPDRVYEQYF. As DNA, the CDR3 is TGCAGTGTTCCCGACAGGGTCTACGAGCAGTACTTC.

The rearrangement uses TRBV19 and TRBJ1-1, with TRBD1 matching over 10 bases. The germline CDR1 and CDR2 sequences are LNHDA and SQIVND (reference sequence). The CDR3 has 16 residues. The V and J ends lost 5 bases and 0 bases, in that order; junction bases with no gene match: 6. CDR3 sequence (DNA): TGTGCCAGTAGTTATTGGGGACAGGGGATGAACACTGAAGCTTTCTTT. It translates to CASSYWGQGMNTEAFF.

This chain joins TRBV6-4 and TRBJ2-1, with 9 bases lining up with TRBD1. The ends lost 4 bases at V and 8 bases at J; junction bases unmatched: 12. Germline V gene data show CDR1 as MRHNA and CDR2 as SNTAGT. The CDR3 spans 16 residues. The CDR3 coding sequence is TGTGCCAGCAGTGGCCCCGGGACAGGGTTCAGGGATGAGCAGTTCTTC. Translating it yields CASSGPGTGFRDEQFF.

In regard to this clonotype: At one end the junction does not follow the germline gene, possibly because of a read error. The V gene is TRBV6-1, the J gene TRBJ2-1; 9 bases agree with TRBD1. CDR3 length: 15 amino acids. CDR1 MNHNS and CDR2 SASEGT come from the germline V gene. In DNA form, the CDR3 reads TGTGCCGGCAAACTTGGGGACAGGGACTACGATGAGCAGTTCTTC. As protein: CAGKLGDRDYDEQFF.

On this clonotype itself: A read error is possible here, since a much larger clone lies one base away. The rearrangement links TRBV6-2 or TRBV6-3 to TRBJ2-1; 9 bases align to TRBD1. CDR1 and CDR2 (germline): MNHEY, SVGEGT. There are 17 residues in the CDR3. V dropped 6 bases and J dropped 10; count of bases not matched to a gene: 19. Here the CDR3 reads CASRGPPGTGRAYEQFF. In DNA, the CDR3 is TGTGCCAGCAGAGGTCCTCCCGGGACAGGGAGGGCCTACGAGCAGTTCTTC.

In its sample, this clonotype was seen a few times. This chain connects TRBV7-9 to TRBJ2-7; D possibly corresponds to TRBD2 (6 bases). From germline, CDR1 is SEHNR and CDR2 FQNEAQ (reference sequence). There are 16 residues in the CDR3. Trimming pared 5 bases from V and 0 bases from J, leaving 17 bases between. The CDR3: CASSPSDRGNSYEQYF. The CDR3 coding sequence is TGTGCCAGCAGCCCATCGGACCGGGGGAACTCCTACGAGCAGTACTTC.